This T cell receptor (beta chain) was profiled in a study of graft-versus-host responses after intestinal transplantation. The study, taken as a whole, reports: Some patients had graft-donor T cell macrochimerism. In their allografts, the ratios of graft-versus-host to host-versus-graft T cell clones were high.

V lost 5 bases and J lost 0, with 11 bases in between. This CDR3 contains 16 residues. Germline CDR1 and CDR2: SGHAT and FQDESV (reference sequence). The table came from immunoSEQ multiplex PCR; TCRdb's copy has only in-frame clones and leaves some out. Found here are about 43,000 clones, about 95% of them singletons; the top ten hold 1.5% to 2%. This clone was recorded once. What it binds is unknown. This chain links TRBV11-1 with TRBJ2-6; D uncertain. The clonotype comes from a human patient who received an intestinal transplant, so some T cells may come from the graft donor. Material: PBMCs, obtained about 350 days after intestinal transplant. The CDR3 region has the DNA TGTGCCAGCAGCCCCGACGGAACCTCTGGGGCCAACGTCCTGACTTTC. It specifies CASSPDGTSGANVLTF.